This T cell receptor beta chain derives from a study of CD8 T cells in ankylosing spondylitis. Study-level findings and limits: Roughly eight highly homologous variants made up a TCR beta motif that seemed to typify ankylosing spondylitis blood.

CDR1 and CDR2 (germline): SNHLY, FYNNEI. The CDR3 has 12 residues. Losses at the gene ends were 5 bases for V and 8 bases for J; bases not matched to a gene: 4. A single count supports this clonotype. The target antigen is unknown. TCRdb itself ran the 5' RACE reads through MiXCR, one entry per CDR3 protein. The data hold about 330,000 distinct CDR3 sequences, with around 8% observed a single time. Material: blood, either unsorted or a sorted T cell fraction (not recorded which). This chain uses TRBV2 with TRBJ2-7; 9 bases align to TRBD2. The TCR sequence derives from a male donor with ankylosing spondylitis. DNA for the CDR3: TGTGCCAGCAGTCCAGGACTAGCGAAGCAGTACTTC. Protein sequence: CASSPGLAKQYF.